What follows is one T cell receptor (beta chain) and its context. Its cognate antigen has yet to be identified. No per-base quality is available; no much larger clone lies one base away. The record originates from a study of Ad26.COV2.S vaccination and SARS-CoV-2 variants (dated by TCRdb to the early 2020s). General notes on the study: Donors in the vaccine arm were drawn from COV1001, a multicentre, randomized, double-blind, placebo-controlled phase I-IIa trial testing Ad26.COV2.S in healthy adults. Investigators remained blinded to trial group allocation during experiments and outcome assessment. A total of some 30 samples were included in the TCR-sequenced set, comprising around 19 Ad26.COV2.S vaccine recipients, 5 placebo recipients and 8 SARS-CoV-2 convalescent individuals. TCRbeta repertoire sequencing was used to assess the specificity and breadth of SARS-CoV-2-reactive T cell receptors after Ad26.COV2.S vaccination. Ad26.COV2.S was given intramuscularly at 5x10^10 or 1x10^11 viral particles, as a single shot or as two shots 56 days apart. Trial participants were randomized into five groups of five: low-dose or high-dose Ad26.COV2.S given once or twice, or placebo on both occasions. The research as a whole found: After vaccination, substantial breadth of spike-specific CD8+ and CD4+ T cell responses was reported. The study lacked the statistical power to compare responses across vaccine doses or regimens. Vaccine and placebo recipients had similar non-spike TCR breadth, a finding consistent with the vaccine containing only spike. Compared with placebo recipients, Ad26.COV2.S recipients showed higher spike-specific TCR breadth (P = 0.0014). The authors noted that total T cell responses may have been underestimated by the TCR breadth and depth analyses.

The immunoSEQ Assay was the method used to sequence TCRbeta CDR3 regions. After extraction, genomic DNA underwent amplification by bias-controlled multiplex PCR, followed by high-throughput sequencing. The published analysis was carried out like this. To quantify the absolute abundance of each unique TCRbeta CDR3 region, sequences were collapsed and filtered. T cell fraction was estimated by normalization of TCRbeta template counts to usable DNA, with usable DNA being measured through amplification of reference genes present in all nucleated cells. Repertoire TCRs were annotated as SARS-CoV-2-specific when V gene, CDR3 amino acid sequence and J gene were exactly matched to a known reactive TCR set. MIRA supplied the reference SARS-CoV-2 TCR set, which was filtered for enrichment in COVID-19-positive ImmuneCODE repertoires so that public or cross-reactive TCRs were removed. Using the MIRA antigens, annotated TCRs were further analysed by specific ORF or by position within an ORF. Depth was the summed frequency of annotated unique rearrangements, while breadth was defined as annotated unique rearrangements over total unique productive rearrangements. Two-sided Wilcoxon rank-sum tests were used to compare TCR breadth between groups. The table was pulled from immuneACCESS by TCRdb, which kept in-frame rearrangements only. Such tables lose some clones; where checked, under half of the loss comes from unresolved V genes, and the rest has no known cause. The DNA was the basis for D and trimming; V, J and clone size are from that table. The sample has around 400,000 clones on record, about four fifths of them singletons. The ten top clones hold roughly 7.4% of the sample.

CDR1 and CDR2, looked up from the germline V gene (reference sequence), are LNHDA and SQIVND. Here V drops 5 bases and J drops 3 bases, and the junction holds 5 bases not matched to any gene. From cysteine to phenylalanine, the CDR3 is 14 amino acids long. CDR3 DNA is the only sequence kept; it has 42 bases, read in frame from the first base. The treatment or condition label, as the study defines it: roughly 20 received Ad26.COV2.S at low or high dose, single or two shots; about 5 received placebo; per-sample allocation not given. Repertoires of vaccine and placebo recipients were sequenced from samples collected on day 63 after the first injection. In Cohort 1b, about 25 adults aged 18-55 years were enrolled at a single site in Boston, USA, between 29 July and 7 August 2020. Ad26.COV2.S was a replication-incompetent adenovirus type 26 vector expressing a prefusion-stabilized SARS-CoV-2 spike protein from the original Wuhan strain.

The V and J genes are TRBV19 and TRBJ2-7, with TRBD1 matching 9 junction bases. This sample comprised peripheral blood, obtained in a trial of Ad26.COV2.S vaccine versus placebo. The clonotype was recovered from a person between 18 and 65 years old who received the Ad26.COV2.S COVID-19 vaccine or a placebo. Read as DNA, the sequence is TGTGCCAGTAGTTGGGGACAGGGCCTCTACGAGCAGTACTTC. Its translation is CASSWGQGLYEQYF. Beyond the CDR3, the reference TRBV19 and TRBJ2-7 genes provide the residues; the full variable domain reads: DGGITQSPKYLFRKEGQNVTLSCEQNLNHDAMYWYRQDPGQGLRLIYYSQIVNDFQKGDIAEGYSVSREKKESFPLTVTSAQKNPTAFYLCASSWGQGLYEQYFGPGTRLTVT.